A selection of T cell receptor beta chains follows, all from one sample in a study of Graves' ophthalmopathy and Graves' hyperthyroidism. A single record per CDR3 protein comes from TCRdb applying MiXCR to the multiplex PCR reads. Among 650,000 to 900,000 distinct CDR3 sequences, roughly two fifths were seen once, and the ten largest hold 40% to 55%. Sequenced input: peripheral blood. The receptors shown here come from an adult man with Graves' ophthalmopathy. The CDR3 runs from the conserved cysteine through the conserved F or W. Fields, in order: D gene, V gene, J gene, clone size, CDR3 DNA, CDR3 protein. A D gene is named only where the DNA matches it firmly. Not every row has a clone size; where given, it reads once, few, many or a size class.

D gene: .; V gene: TRBV20-1; J gene: TRBJ1-2; clone size: .; CDR3 DNA: TGCAGTGCTAGGGGCGAAGGGTCAGCGGGATATGGCTACACCTTC; CDR3 protein: CSARGEGSAGYGYTF
D gene: .; V gene: TRBV11-2; J gene: TRBJ1-1; clone size: few; CDR3 DNA: TGTGCCAGCAGCTTAGAGGGACCCGAATACCGCACTGAAGCTTTCTTT; CDR3 protein: CASSLEGPEYRTEAFF
D gene: TRBD1; V gene: TRBV6-6; J gene: TRBJ1-6; clone size: few; CDR3 DNA: TGTGCCAGCAGATTTACAGGGGGCCATAATTCACCCCTCCACTTT; CDR3 protein: CASRFTGGHNSPLHF
D gene: .; V gene: TRBV4-1; J gene: TRBJ1-1; clone size: few; CDR3 DNA: TGCGCCAGCAGCCAAGATCTCACTGAAGCTTTCTTT; CDR3 protein: CASSQDLTEAFF
D gene: .; V gene: TRBV12-3/TRBV12-4; J gene: TRBJ1-5; clone size: .; CDR3 DNA: TGTGCCAGCAGTTTAGGTGTCAGCCCGGGACAGCCCCAGCATTTT; CDR3 protein: CASSLGVSPGQPQHF
D gene: .; V gene: TRBV7-2; J gene: TRBJ1-1; clone size: .; CDR3 DNA: TGTGCCAGCAGCTCCTCGGGCTCTATGAACACTGAAGCTTTCTTT; CDR3 protein: CASSSSGSMNTEAFF
D gene: TRBD2; V gene: TRBV25-1; J gene: TRBJ2-2; clone size: once; CDR3 DNA: TGTGCCAGCAGCTCCCTCTGGTTTCTTAGCGGGCGATACACCGGGGAGCTGTTTTTT; CDR3 protein: CASSSLWFLSGRYTGELFF
D gene: .; V gene: TRBV19; J gene: TRBJ1-4; clone size: few; CDR3 DNA: TGTGCCAGTAGTATAGATCAGACAGGAAGAACTAATGAAAAACTGTTTTTT; CDR3 protein: CASSIDQTGRTNEKLFF
D gene: TRBD1; V gene: TRBV7-9; J gene: TRBJ1-4; clone size: .; CDR3 DNA: TGTGCCAGCAGCCTGCAGGGGGCAGAGGGTGAAAAACTGTTTTTT; CDR3 protein: CASSLQGAEGEKLFF
D gene: .; V gene: TRBV29-1; J gene: TRBJ2-2; clone size: .; CDR3 DNA: TGCAGCGTAGAAACCGGGGAGGCAACCGGGGAGCTGTTTTTT; CDR3 protein: CSVETGEATGELFF
D gene: TRBD2; V gene: TRBV29-1; J gene: TRBJ2-5; clone size: .; CDR3 DNA: TGCAGCCGCGGGACTAGCGGAGCGGGGCAAGAGACCCAGTACTTC; CDR3 protein: CSRGTSGAGQETQYF
D gene: .; V gene: TRBV6-5; J gene: TRBJ2-5; clone size: few; CDR3 DNA: TGTGCCAGCAGAACGTCTTACTTTTACCGTCAAGAGACCCAGTACTTC; CDR3 protein: CASRTSYFYRQETQYF
D gene: .; V gene: TRBV10-3; J gene: TRBJ2-5; clone size: .; CDR3 DNA: TGTGCCACCCTAAAGCAGGGGCAGTGGGAGACCCAGTACTTC; CDR3 protein: CATLKQGQWETQYF
D gene: TRBD1; V gene: TRBV7-2; J gene: TRBJ2-5; clone size: .; CDR3 DNA: TGTGCCAGCAGTCACAGGGGGCGGGAGACCCAGTACTTC; CDR3 protein: CASSHRGRETQYF
D gene: .; V gene: TRBV19; J gene: TRBJ2-5; clone size: many; CDR3 DNA: TGTGCCAGTAGTATAGAACATCTGATGATCGAGACCCAGTACTTC; CDR3 protein: CASSIEHLMIETQYF
D gene: .; V gene: TRBV24-1; J gene: TRBJ1-5; clone size: .; CDR3 DNA: TGTGCCAGCAGCCTACTCAAGGCTCAGCCCCAGCATTTT; CDR3 protein: CASSLLKAQPQHF
D gene: .; V gene: TRBV2; J gene: TRBJ1-1; clone size: many; CDR3 DNA: TGTGCCAGCAGTGGAGTAGGGTCGGACACTGAAGCTTTCTTT; CDR3 protein: CASSGVGSDTEAFF
D gene: TRBD1; V gene: TRBV9; J gene: TRBJ2-5; clone size: many; CDR3 DNA: TGTGCCAGCAGCCCTCAACATACGACAGGGATGGAGACCCAGTACTTC; CDR3 protein: CASSPQHTTGMETQYF
D gene: TRBD1; V gene: TRBV5-4; J gene: TRBJ1-4; clone size: few; CDR3 DNA: TGTGCCAGCAGCTACCGGGACAGGCAGGAAAAACTGTTTTTT; CDR3 protein: CASSYRDRQEKLFF
D gene: TRBD2; V gene: TRBV7-3; J gene: TRBJ2-1; clone size: few; CDR3 DNA: TGTGCCAGCAGCTTAACGGGACTAGTGGGCAATGAGCAGTTCTTC; CDR3 protein: CASSLTGLVGNEQFF
D gene: TRBD2; V gene: TRBV7-3; J gene: TRBJ2-2; clone size: many; CDR3 DNA: TGTGCCAGCAGCTTAGGACTAGCGACGGACGGGGAGCTGTTTTTT; CDR3 protein: CASSLGLATDGELFF
D gene: .; V gene: TRBV5-1; J gene: TRBJ2-7; clone size: .; CDR3 DNA: TGCGCCACCTCGGCGGGGTCAGGACCCCGGGGAGAGCAGTACTTC; CDR3 protein: CATSAGSGPRGEQYF
D gene: TRBD2; V gene: TRBV19; J gene: TRBJ2-3; clone size: .; CDR3 DNA: TGTGCCAGTAGTACCGGACTAGCTCGGGATACGCAGTATTTT; CDR3 protein: CASSTGLARDTQYF
D gene: TRBD2; V gene: TRBV20-1; J gene: TRBJ2-7; clone size: .; CDR3 DNA: TGCAGTGCTAGTCGATTGGGTCTAGCGGGATCCGAGCAGTACTTC; CDR3 protein: CSASRLGLAGSEQYF
D gene: TRBD1; V gene: TRBV20-1; J gene: TRBJ1-2; clone size: many; CDR3 DNA: TGCAGTGCCTGGACAGGAGGGGACTATGGCTACACCTTC; CDR3 protein: CSAWTGGDYGYTF
D gene: .; V gene: TRBV25-1; J gene: TRBJ1-4; clone size: .; CDR3 DNA: TGTGCCAGCAGTTTGGTCCTGGGCAGTAATGAAAAACTGTTTTTT; CDR3 protein: CASSLVLGSNEKLFF
D gene: TRBD1; V gene: TRBV6-1; J gene: TRBJ1-2; clone size: .; CDR3 DNA: TGTGCCAGCAGTACGGACAGGGCGGGGGGCTACACCTTC; CDR3 protein: CASSTDRAGGYTF
D gene: .; V gene: TRBV6-1; J gene: TRBJ1-1; clone size: .; CDR3 DNA: TGTGCCAGCAGGGACCCCAACACTGAAGCTTTCTTT; CDR3 protein: CASRDPNTEAFF
D gene: TRBD1; V gene: TRBV11-2; J gene: TRBJ1-5; clone size: .; CDR3 DNA: TGTGCCAGCAGCCGGGACAGGGGGACTAATCAGCCCCAGCATTTT; CDR3 protein: CASSRDRGTNQPQHF
D gene: .; V gene: TRBV29-1; J gene: TRBJ2-6; clone size: .; CDR3 DNA: TGCAGTTTATCACGGCCTCCTGGGGCCAACGTCCTGACTTTC; CDR3 protein: CSLSRPPGANVLTF
D gene: TRBD2; V gene: TRBV20-1; J gene: TRBJ2-7; clone size: .; CDR3 DNA: TGCAGTGCCAAACGGCTAGCGGGGGCGTACGGGCAGTACTTC; CDR3 protein: CSAKRLAGAYGQYF
D gene: .; V gene: TRBV5-6; J gene: TRBJ2-7; clone size: few; CDR3 DNA: TGTGCCAGCAGCTCCAGTGCCGGCGAGCAGTACTTC; CDR3 protein: CASSSSAGEQYF
D gene: .; V gene: TRBV29-1; J gene: TRBJ2-5; clone size: .; CDR3 DNA: TGCAGGGTTTTAGAGGACTACCAAGAGACCCAGTACTTC; CDR3 protein: CRVLEDYQETQYF
D gene: .; V gene: TRBV10-3; J gene: TRBJ1-1; clone size: once; CDR3 DNA: TGTGCCATCAGTGAGTCGACAGGTGGGAGAGGGGCTTTCTTT; CDR3 protein: CAISESTGGRGAFF
D gene: .; V gene: TRBV5-8; J gene: TRBJ2-7; clone size: .; CDR3 DNA: TGTGCCAGCAGCTTGTTTCCGAAGGGTTACTACGAGCAGTACTTC; CDR3 protein: CASSLFPKGYYEQYF
D gene: .; V gene: TRBV29-1; J gene: TRBJ1-2; clone size: many; CDR3 DNA: TGCAGCGTTGAAGATTGGGGCTATGGCTACACCTTC; CDR3 protein: CSVEDWGYGYTF
D gene: TRBD2; V gene: TRBV7-3; J gene: TRBJ2-5; clone size: .; CDR3 DNA: TGTGCCAGCAGCGAGGGACTAGCGGGAGCGGGCGGTTGGACCCAAGAGACCCAGTACTTC; CDR3 protein: CASSEGLAGAGGWTQETQYF